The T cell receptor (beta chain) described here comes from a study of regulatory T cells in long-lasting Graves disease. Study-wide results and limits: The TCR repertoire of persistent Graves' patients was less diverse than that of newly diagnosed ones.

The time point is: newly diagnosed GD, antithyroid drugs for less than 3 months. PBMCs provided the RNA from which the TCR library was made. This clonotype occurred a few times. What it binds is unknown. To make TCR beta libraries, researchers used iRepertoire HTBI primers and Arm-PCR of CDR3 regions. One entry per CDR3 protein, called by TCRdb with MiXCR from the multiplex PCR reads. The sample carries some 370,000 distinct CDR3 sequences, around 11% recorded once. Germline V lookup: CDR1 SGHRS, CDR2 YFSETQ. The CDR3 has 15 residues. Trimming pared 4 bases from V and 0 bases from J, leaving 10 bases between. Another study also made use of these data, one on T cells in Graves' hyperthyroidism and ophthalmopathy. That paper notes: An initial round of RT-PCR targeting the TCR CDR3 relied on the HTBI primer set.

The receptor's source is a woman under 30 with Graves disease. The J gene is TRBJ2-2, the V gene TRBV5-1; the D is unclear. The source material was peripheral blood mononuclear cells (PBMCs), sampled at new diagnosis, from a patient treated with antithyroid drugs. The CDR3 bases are TGCGCCAGCAGCAGAGGAGACACGAACACCGGGGAGCTGTTTTTT. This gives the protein CASSRGDTNTGELFF.